This T cell receptor beta chain was identified in a study of OX40 agonist ivuxolimab in advanced cancers. Only in-frame clones appear in the TCRdb table, and some are missing; sequencing was by immunoSEQ multiplex PCR. This table has fewer than 130,000 clones, around nine tenths appearing once. Peripheral blood came from all dose cohorts at three timepoints. Comment on this clone: The antigen is unknown.

Study outcomes and limitations: In the 0.1-3.0 mg/kg groups, partial responders showed among the lowest expansion. Among T cells, CD8+ cells averaged more expanded clones than CD4+ cells. Normalized T-cell clonal expansion was also low in a subset of nonresponders.

This TCR came from an adult with an advanced solid tumor such as melanoma, head and neck, liver or kidney cancer. This sample comprised CD4+ or CD8+ T cells sorted from blood, obtained in a trial of the OX40 agonist ivuxolimab.

The chain's CDR3 is CASSPRTENTEAFF. The DNA of the CDR3 is TGTGCCAGCAGCCCTCGGACCGAAAACACTGAAGCTTTCTTT. J is TRBJ1-1 and V is TRBV7-2; D uncertain. V was shortened by 5 bases and J by 2 bases, with 12 bases between the two germline ends. CDR1 SGHTA and CDR2 FQGNSA come from the germline V gene. This CDR3 is built from 14 residues.